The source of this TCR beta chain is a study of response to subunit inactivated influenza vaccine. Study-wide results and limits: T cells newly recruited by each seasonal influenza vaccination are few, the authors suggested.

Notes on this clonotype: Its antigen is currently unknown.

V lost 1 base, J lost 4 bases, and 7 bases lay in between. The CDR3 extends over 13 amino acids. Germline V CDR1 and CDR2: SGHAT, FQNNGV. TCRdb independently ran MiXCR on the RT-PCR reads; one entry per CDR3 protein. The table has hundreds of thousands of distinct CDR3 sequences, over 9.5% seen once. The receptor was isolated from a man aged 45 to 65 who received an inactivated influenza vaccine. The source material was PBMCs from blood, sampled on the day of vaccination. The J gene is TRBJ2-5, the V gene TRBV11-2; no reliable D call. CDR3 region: CASSLGFSETQYF. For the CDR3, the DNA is TGTGCCAGCAGCTTAGGGTTTTCAGAGACCCAGTACTTC.